Sequencing of this T cell receptor beta chain was carried out in a study of naive and memory T cell subsets. V was clipped by 6 bases and J by 4 bases; unmatched bases: 7. Germline V lookup: CDR1 KGHSH, CDR2 LQKENI. The CDR3 sequence is 16 residues long. Both TRBC1 and TRBC2 were covered by a beta constant-region primer of two equimolar oligonucleotides. Ligated cDNA was amplified by four rounds of PCR with nested alpha and beta constant-region primers and SP2. TCRdb called the UMI-ligation and nested PCR reads again in MiXCR, with one record for every CDR3 protein. In the table there are 130,000 to 150,000 distinct CDR3 sequences, 15% to 20% of which are singletons.

The sample comprised naive CD4+ T cells from blood. This clonotype was obtained from a human donor in good health. The chain couples TRBV18 to TRBJ2-3, with 13 bases matching TRBD2. The CDR3 spells CASSPPGLAGPDTQYF. As DNA, the CDR3 is TGTGCCAGCTCGCCCCCGGGACTAGCGGGACCAGATACGCAGTATTTT. Full variable domain (outside the CDR3, taken from reference TRBV18 and TRBJ2-3): NAGVMQNPRHLVRRRGQEARLRCSPMKGHSHVYWYRQLPEEGLKFMVYLQKENIIDESGMPKERFSAEFPKEGPSILRIQQVVRGDSAAYFCASSPPGLAGPDTQYFGPGTRLTVL.